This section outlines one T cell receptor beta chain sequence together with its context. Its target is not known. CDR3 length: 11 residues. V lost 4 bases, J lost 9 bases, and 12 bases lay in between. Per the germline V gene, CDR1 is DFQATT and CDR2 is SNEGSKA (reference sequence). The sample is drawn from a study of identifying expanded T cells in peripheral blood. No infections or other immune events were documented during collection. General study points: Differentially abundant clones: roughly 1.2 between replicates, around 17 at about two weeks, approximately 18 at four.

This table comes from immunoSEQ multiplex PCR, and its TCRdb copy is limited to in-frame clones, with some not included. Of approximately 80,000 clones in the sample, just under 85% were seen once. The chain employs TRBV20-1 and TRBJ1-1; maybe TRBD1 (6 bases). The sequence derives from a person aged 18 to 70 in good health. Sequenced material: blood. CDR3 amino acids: CSATRTEKAFF. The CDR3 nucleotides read TGCAGTGCTACAAGGACAGAAAAAGCTTTCTTT.